These T cell receptor beta chains were read from a single sample in a study of Graves' ophthalmopathy and Graves' hyperthyroidism. TCRdb processed the multiplex PCR reads anew with MiXCR; each CDR3 protein has one entry. The table records approximately 150,000 distinct CDR3 sequences, around 39% of them present only once. Specimen: peripheral blood. These TCRs come from a man aged 25-40 years with Graves' ophthalmopathy. The CDR3 runs from the conserved cysteine through the conserved F or W. D genes are given only for firm matches. Rows give clone size only sometimes, using once, few, many, or a class for an expanded clone.

>TRBV27|TRBJ2-5|.|.
TGTGCCAGCAAGGGGGATGAGACCCAGTACTTC
CASKGDETQYF
>TRBV6-9|TRBJ2-6|TRBD1|many
TGTGCCAGCAGACCCCTTCCGGGACAGGGGGCTTTTGGTCTGGGGGCCAACGTCCTGACTTTC
CASRPLPGQGAFGLGANVLTF
>TRBV30|TRBJ2-2|.|many
TGTGCCAAGAGGGACACCGGGGAGCTGTTTTTT
CAKRDTGELFF
>TRBV7-2|TRBJ1-1|.|many
TGTGCCAGCAGCTCACATGGAAGACAGGCCAAATTTGAAGCTTTCTTT
CASSSHGRQAKFEAFF
>TRBV12-3/TRBV12-4|TRBJ2-5|.|.
TGTGCCAGCAGTTTAGCGGCGGGGACCCAAGAGACCCAGTACTTC
CASSLAAGTQETQYF
>TRBV7-8|TRBJ2-7|TRBD1|.
TGTGCCAGCACCAGGGGGACCGATTACGAGCAGTACTTC
CASTRGTDYEQYF
>TRBV6-5|TRBJ1-6|TRBD1|.
TGTGCCAGCAGTTCGGACAGGGGGGGTTCACCCCTCCACTTT
CASSSDRGGSPLHF
>TRBV7-8|TRBJ1-1|.|few
TGTGCCAGCAGCCGCCGGGACACCGGGACTGAAGCTTTCTTT
CASSRRDTGTEAFF
>TRBV7-3|TRBJ1-1|.|many
TGTGCCAGCAGCTTTCTTTCGAACACTGAAGCTTTCTTT
CASSFLSNTEAFF
>TRBV28|TRBJ1-6|.|many
TGTGCCAGCAGTTTTAGCGGGGGGGGCAATTCACCCCTCCACTTT
CASSFSGGGNSPLHF
>TRBV27|TRBJ2-7|.|many
TGTGCCAGCAGTTTATCGGGACGCGAGCAGTACTTC
CASSLSGREQYF
>TRBV2|TRBJ1-5|.|many
TGTGCCAGCAGTGAATCCAGGGTCAATAGCAATCAGCCCCAGCATTTT
CASSESRVNSNQPQHF
>TRBV12-5|TRBJ2-1|.|many
TGTGCTAGTGGCGGGACGGACTCTCCTACGGGTGAGCAGTTCTTC
CASGGTDSPTGEQFF
>TRBV7-6|TRBJ2-7|.|many
TGTGCCAGCAGCTTATTCTCCTCTACGACCTACGAGCAGTACTTC
CASSLFSSTTYEQYF
>TRBV5-4|TRBJ1-5|TRBD1|many
TGTGCCAGCAGCTTGAACGGACAGGGCGGTCAGCCCCAGCATTTT
CASSLNGQGGQPQHF
>TRBV4-1|TRBJ1-1|.|many
TGCGCCAGCAGCCAATTCTCGGGAGGGAACACTGAAGCTTTCTTT
CASSQFSGGNTEAFF
>TRBV29-1|TRBJ1-1|TRBD1|.
TGCAGCGCCCGGGACAGCATGAACACTGAAGCTTTCTTT
CSARDSMNTEAFF
>TRBV6-2/TRBV6-3|TRBJ1-2|.|.
TGTGCCAGCAGTTGGTTGGGGCGCTATGGCTACACCTTC
CASSWLGRYGYTF
>TRBV6-5|TRBJ2-7|TRBD2|.
TGTGCCAGCAGTTACTTTGGGACTAGCGCCTACGAGCAGTACTTC
CASSYFGTSAYEQYF
>TRBV6-1|TRBJ2-7|.|few
TGTGCCAGCAGTGAACAGGTGCGCTCCTACGAGCAGTACTTC
CASSEQVRSYEQYF
>TRBV6-5|TRBJ2-7|.|.
TGTGCCAGCAGCTACGGAGCAACCTACGAGCAGTACTTC
CASSYGATYEQYF
>TRBV6-1|TRBJ1-2|TRBD1|many
TGTGCCAGCAGTGAATCCGACAGGGAGGGTGGCTACACCTTC
CASSESDREGGYTF
>TRBV11-2|TRBJ2-7|.|.
TGTGCCAGCAGCTCCACCCCTGGTGAAGAGCAGTACTTC
CASSSTPGEEQYF
>TRBV20-1|TRBJ2-7|.|.
TGCAGTGCTAGCCAGAACTCCTACGAGCAGTACTTC
CSASQNSYEQYF
>TRBV19|TRBJ1-5|.|many
TGTGCCAGTACTAGGCAGAGCAATCAGCCCCAGCATTTT
CASTRQSNQPQHF
>TRBV6-1|TRBJ1-2|.|.
TGTGCCGGGCGACGGGGAGAGGACTATGGCTACACCTTC
CAGRRGEDYGYTF
>TRBV20-1|TRBJ2-7|TRBD2|.
TGCAGTGCTTCCCGGACTAGCGGCTTGATCCACGAGCAGTACTTC
CSASRTSGLIHEQYF
>TRBV5-5|TRBJ1-1|TRBD1|.
TGTGCCAGCAGTTTTGGGACAGTACCTGAAGCTTTCTTT
CASSFGTVPEAFF
>TRBV12-3/TRBV12-4|TRBJ1-6|.|.
TGTGCCAGCAGTTTATCAACAGGGAGGTCCCTCCACTTT
CASSLSTGRSLHF
>TRBV14|TRBJ1-1|.|many
TGTGCCAGCAGCCAAGGCCCGTTGGACAGAGTAAACACTGAAGCTTTCTTT
CASSQGPLDRVNTEAFF
>TRBV28|TRBJ2-4|TRBD1|many
TGTGCCAGCAGACCTCTCGACAGGGTAGCCAAAAACATTCAGTACTTC
CASRPLDRVAKNIQYF
>TRBV25-1|TRBJ1-1|.|once
TGTGCCAGCAATCAGGGAGGCATGAACACTGAAGCTTTCTTT
CASNQGGMNTEAFF
>TRBV12-3/TRBV12-4|TRBJ1-1|.|.
TGTGCCAGCAGCCTCAGGGGAATTGAAGCTTTCTTT
CASSLRGIEAFF
>TRBV7-2|TRBJ1-2|TRBD1|many
TGTGCCAGCAGTCTTTACGACAGGGGAGGGAACTATGGCTACACCTTC
CASSLYDRGGNYGYTF
>TRBV28|TRBJ1-1|TRBD1|.
TGTGCCAGCAACCCTGGACAGGGGTTGAACACTGAAGCTTTCTTT
CASNPGQGLNTEAFF
>TRBV28|TRBJ1-1|TRBD1|.
TGTGCCAGCAGTTCAGACAGGGGTTACACTGAAGCTTTCTTT
CASSSDRGYTEAFF
>TRBV20-1|TRBJ1-1|.|many
TGCAGTGCTTTCGGGGGTGTAGGGACTGAAGCTTTCTTT
CSAFGGVGTEAFF
>TRBV6-5|TRBJ2-7|.|many
TGTGCCAGCAGTTACGGGTCGGGGGTTGGCGAGCAGTACTTC
CASSYGSGVGEQYF
>TRBV14|TRBJ2-5|.|many
TGTGCCAGCAGCCAAGATGGCCCACTGGAGAAAGAGACCCAGTACTTC
CASSQDGPLEKETQYF
>TRBV6-2/TRBV6-3|TRBJ1-2|.|many
TGTGCCAGCAGGAAACTTGGCTATGGCTACACCTTC
CASRKLGYGYTF
>TRBV9|TRBJ1-2|.|.
TGTGCCAGCAGCCCAGGACCGACGAAAGACTATGGCTACACCTTC
CASSPGPTKDYGYTF
>TRBV28|TRBJ1-2|.|.
TGTGCCAGCAGTTTAGGGCGCGGAAATGGCTACACCTTC
CASSLGRGNGYTF
>TRBV6-5|TRBJ1-5|TRBD1|many
TGTGCCAGCAGTTACCCGGGACAGGGAGGCAATCAGCCCCAGCATTTT
CASSYPGQGGNQPQHF
>TRBV4-3|TRBJ2-7|TRBD2|many
TGCGCCAGCAGCCAAGAAGGGATAGCGGGCTACGAGCAGTACTTC
CASSQEGIAGYEQYF
>TRBV6-5|TRBJ1-5|.|many
TGTGCCAGCAGTTCGGGACAAAGTAGCAATCAGCCCCAGCATTTT
CASSSGQSSNQPQHF
>TRBV7-8|TRBJ2-7|TRBD2|.
TGTGCCAGCAGCTCAACTCCCGATAGCGGGAACTCCTACGAGCAGTACTTC
CASSSTPDSGNSYEQYF
>TRBV28|TRBJ2-7|TRBD2|many
TGTGCCAGCAGTTTATTCATGGGAGGGACCGAGCAGTACTTC
CASSLFMGGTEQYF
>TRBV6-5|TRBJ2-6|TRBD2|.
TGTGCCAGCAGCTATCCCGGGAGGAGCTCTGGGGCCAACGTCCTGACTTTC
CASSYPGRSSGANVLTF
>TRBV28|TRBJ2-5|TRBD2|.
TGTGCCAGCAATCCAATCGGACTAGGCGGGGAGACCCAGTACTTC
CASNPIGLGGETQYF
>TRBV28|TRBJ1-6|TRBD1|.
TGTGCCAGCCTCGACAGGGACGGTAATTCACCCCTCCACTTT
CASLDRDGNSPLHF
>TRBV12-3/TRBV12-4|TRBJ2-5|.|many
TGTGCCAGCGGTGGGCTGGAGGAGACCCAGTACTTC
CASGGLEETQYF